Sequencing of this T cell receptor beta chain was carried out in a study of ipilimumab plus nivolumab after autologous stem cell transplantation. Study at large: DLBCL patients had primary refractory or relapsed disease.

This clone was detected only once. The CDR3 contains 13 residues. Germline loops: CDR1 KGHSH, CDR2 LQKENI. Trimming took off 0 bases at V and 4 bases at J, with 6 bases between the two ends. Sequencing used immunoSEQ multiplex PCR; TCRdb keeps in-frame clones, though not all of them. The sample consists of some 15,000 clones, 80% to 90% of them appearing once. The chain has TRBV18 and TRBJ2-5, with a tentative D call TRBD1 (6 bases). The sample in question was PBMCs, obtained in a trial of ipilimumab plus nivolumab as post-transplant consolidation. The receptor comes from a male donor with diffuse large B-cell lymphoma. Here the CDR3 DNA reads TGTGCCAGCTCACCACCCAGGGGAGAGACCCAGTACTTC. This translates into CASSPPRGETQYF.